Below, 21 T cell receptor beta chains from the same sample are listed, as sequenced in a study of cytomegalovirus exposure and HLA in healthy donors. Both 60 Vbeta primers and 13 Jbeta primers went into the PCR. Assay used: immunoSEQ multiplex PCR; TCRdb lists only in-frame clones, some missing. This repertoire shows approximately 190,000 clones, 75% to 85% found once; its top ten account for roughly 0.8%. The sample taken for sequencing was PBMCs. These receptors originate from a woman in her late teens or twenties in good health and CMV-seronegative.

The gene calls are TRBV27 and TRBJ2-7, with D possibly TRBD1 on 5 matching bases. The CDR3 runs to 13 residues. Trimming removed 6 bases at V and 3 bases at J, with 12 bases between. Per germline, CDR1 MNHEY and CDR2 SMNVEV (reference sequence). The CDR3 coding sequence is TGTGCCAGCAGCCTCACAGGTAGCTACGAGCAGTACTTC. Protein sequence: CASSLTGSYEQYF.

The sample holds one count of this clone. The chain recombines TRBV9 with TRBJ2-1; 7 bases are a match to TRBD1. This CDR3 has 15 residues. Germline assignment: CDR1 SGDLS and CDR2 YYNGEE. J gave up 7 bases and V 1 base, and 8 bases lay outside the gene matches. The CDR3 protein is CASSVYGTDRNEQFF. The CDR3 DNA reads TGTGCCAGCAGCGTATACGGGACAGATAGGAATGAGCAGTTCTTC.

Regarding this clone: Other DNA sequences from this sample encode an identical CDR3 as well. The CDR3 nucleotides read TGTGCCAGCAGCTTAGGAGCAGGGGGCTCCTACGAGCAGTACTTC. It specifies CASSLGAGGSYEQYF. The gene calls are TRBV7-2 and TRBJ2-7, with TRBD1 identical over 7 bases. CDR1 is SGHTA and CDR2 is FQGNSA in the germline V gene. CDR3 length equals 15 residues. Unmatched junction bases numbered 3, after V lost 1 base and J lost 0 bases. The variable domain in full, with the rest retrieved from reference TRBV7-2 and TRBJ2-7, is GAGVSQSPSNKVTEKGKDVELRCDPISGHTALYWYRQSLGQGLEFLIYFQGNSAPDKSGLPSDRFSAERTGGSVSTLTIQRTQQEDSAVYLCASSLGAGGSYEQYFGPGTRLTVT.

This clone was seen only once. This chain uses TRBV19 with TRBJ1-2; 8 bases agree with TRBD1. Trimming removed 5 bases from V and 8 bases from J; junction bases left unmatched: 10. CDR1 and CDR2 from the germline V gene are LNHDA and SQIVND (reference sequence). This CDR3 region has 14 residues. DNA for the CDR3: TGTGCCAGTAGTGGATCCGGGACAGGAGAAGGCTACACCTTC. It codes for CASSGSGTGEGYTF.

The CDR3: CATSRDLSVTGDHNEQFF. CDR3 nucleotides: TGTGCCACCAGCAGAGATTTATCCGTGACAGGGGACCACAATGAGCAGTTCTTC. The chain links TRBV15 to TRBJ2-1; 8 nucleotides agree with TRBD1. CDR1 is LNHNV, CDR2 YYDKDF, per germline (reference sequence). J lost 5 bases, V lost 0 bases, and 12 bases had no gene match. The length of the CDR3 is 18 residues.

The gene calls are TRBV5-1 and TRBJ2-1; 9 bases line up with TRBD2. Germline V lookup: CDR1 SGHRS, CDR2 YFSETQ. This CDR3 contains 15 residues. J gave up 5 bases and V 4 bases, and 7 bases lay outside the gene matches. The CDR3, as DNA: TGCGCCAGCAGCCTGGGGGTAGCGGGAGACAATGAGCAGTTCTTC. It specifies CASSLGVAGDNEQFF.

Here the CDR3 reads CASSTYSSGNQETQYF. The CDR3 bases are TGTGCCAGCAGCACATACTCTAGCGGGAACCAAGAGACCCAGTACTTC. The V gene is TRBV9, the J gene TRBJ2-5, with 9 nucleotides matching TRBD2. Germline assignment: CDR1 SGDLS and CDR2 YYNGEE. The length of the CDR3 is 16 residues. J was trimmed by 0 bases and V by 4 bases; bases with no gene match: 7.

The V call is TRBV9, the J call TRBJ2-7; TRBD2 aligns across 7 bases. The V gene's germline CDR1 is SGDLS and CDR2 YYNGEE. This CDR3 spans 15 amino acids. V was clipped by 3 bases and J by 0 bases; unmatched bases: 6. In DNA form, the CDR3 reads TGTGCCAGCAGCGCCTCTAGCGGCTACTCCTACGAGCAGTACTTC. Translating gives CASSASSGYSYEQYF.

The chain joins TRBV5-6 to TRBJ2-3; 8 positions agree with TRBD2. CDR1 and CDR2 (germline): SGHDT, YYEEEE. With V trimmed by 5 bases and J by 2 bases, 10 bases remained unmatched. The CDR3 loop spans 16 amino acids. The CDR3 protein is CASRSTLAAHTDTQYF. As DNA, the CDR3 is TGTGCCAGCAGATCAACACTAGCGGCGCACACAGATACGCAGTATTTT.

This sequence joins TRBV29-1 and TRBJ1-2, with unresolved D. Per the germline V gene, CDR1 is SQVTM and CDR2 is ANQGSEA. Trimming shortened V by 4 bases and J by 7 bases, and 16 bases separated the two germline ends. The CDR3 loop spans 13 amino acids. The CDR3 DNA is TGCAGCGTTGTAGTCAGCCTAGAATTTGGCTACACCTTC. It is translated as CSVVVSLEFGYTF.

The chain links TRBV6-5 to TRBJ2-2, with a possible D match to TRBD1 (5 bases). V was trimmed by 2 bases and J by 1 base, leaving 11 bases between them. Germline-derived CDR1 and CDR2 are MNHEY and SVGAGI. The CDR3 loop spans 16 amino acids. The CDR3 is CASSYRSRVNTGELFF. The DNA of the CDR3 is TGTGCCAGCAGTTACAGGTCCAGGGTGAACACCGGGGAGCTGTTTTTT.

This clone was seen just once. The J gene is TRBJ1-6, the V gene TRBV4-2; 7 nucleotides match TRBD1. J lost 11 bases, V lost 0 bases, and 4 bases had no gene match. Germline loops: CDR1 LGHNA, CDR2 YNFKEQ. This CDR3 has 14 residues. The CDR3, as DNA: TGTGCCAGCAGCCAAGATGGAGGACAGGCACCCCTCCACTTT. As protein: CASSQDGGQAPLHF.

This clone was recorded once. This sequence joins TRBV27 and TRBJ1-5; D might be TRBD1 (5 bases). The germline V gene encodes CDR1 MNHEY and CDR2 SMNVEV (reference sequence). The CDR3 runs 12 residues. V gave up 6 bases and J gave up 7 bases, with 10 bases separating them. CDR3: CASRPWGQPQHF. CDR3 bases: TGTGCCAGCAGGCCATGGGGCCAGCCCCAGCATTTT.

The chain employs TRBV10-3 and TRBJ2-5; a weak D match, TRBD2 (6 bases). The germline V and J ends were trimmed by 6 bases and 5 bases, with 19 bases remaining between them. This CDR3 region has 15 residues. The V gene's germline CDR1 is ENHRY and CDR2 SYGVKD. CDR3 region: CAIRAGPEGKETQYF. The CDR3 DNA follows: TGTGCCATCAGGGCGGGGCCAGAGGGGAAGGAGACCCAGTACTTC.

CDR3 loop: CAISAVGYEQYF. The CDR3 DNA reads as TGTGCCATCAGTGCCGTCGGCTACGAGCAGTACTTC. The rearrangement uses TRBV10-3 and TRBJ2-7; D gene ambiguous. The CDR3 runs to 12 residues. Germline V CDR1 and CDR2: ENHRY, SYGVKD. V lost 4 bases, J lost 3 bases, and 7 bases lay in between.

The chain recombines TRBV6-6 with TRBJ2-5; 8 nucleotides line up with TRBD2. The CDR3 has 15 amino acids. Germline lookup yields CDR1 MNHNY and CDR2 SVGAGI (reference sequence). V was pared by 0 bases and J by 5 bases, with 5 bases of the junction left unmatched. CDR3 loop: CASSYSGGAGETQYF. For the CDR3, the DNA is TGTGCCAGCAGTTACTCCGGGGGGGCGGGGGAGACCCAGTACTTC.

The V gene is TRBV28, the J gene TRBJ2-1, with TRBD2 matching 7 bases. The CDR3 is made up of 16 amino acids. V trimming: 3 bases; J trimming: 0 bases; junction bases outside the gene matches: 5. Germline CDR1 and CDR2: MDHEN and SYDVKM. The CDR3 spells CASSFEGGSSYNEQFF. In nucleotides, the CDR3 is TGTGCCAGCAGTTTCGAGGGAGGGAGCTCCTACAATGAGCAGTTCTTC.

In its sample, this clone was seen once. The J gene is TRBJ2-7, the V gene TRBV19; 7 bases map to TRBD1. This CDR3 contains 15 residues. Germline V gene lookup returns CDR1 LNHDA and CDR2 SQIVND (reference sequence). V shed 0 bases, J shed 0 bases, and the junction held 2 bases outside the gene matches. For the CDR3, the DNA is TGTGCCAGTAGTATAGATCGGGACAGCTCCTACGAGCAGTACTTC. As protein: CASSIDRDSSYEQYF.

The chain recombines TRBV27 with TRBJ2-3; the D is unclear. Germline-derived CDR1 and CDR2 are MNHEY and SMNVEV (reference sequence). The CDR3 is made up of 15 amino acids. The V end was cut by 5 bases, the J end by 4 bases, with 16 bases between. The CDR3, as DNA: TGTGCCAGCAGTCCCCTCCTAAGAGGATCAGATACGCAGTATTTT. This sequence encodes CASSPLLRGSDTQYF.

The CDR3 DNA is TGCGCCAGCAGACCGGGACAGGGAAACAATGAGCAGTTCTTC. Protein product: CASRPGQGNNEQFF. This rearrangement joins TRBV5-1 to TRBJ2-1; 9 positions agree with TRBD1. The ends lost 5 bases at V and 5 bases at J; junction bases unmatched: 5. This CDR3 comprises 14 residues. The V gene's germline CDR1 is SGHRS and CDR2 YFSETQ.

The CDR3 is CASSMTGTYEQYF. The CDR3 coding sequence is TGTGCCAGTAGTATGACAGGTACCTACGAGCAGTACTTC. J is TRBJ2-7 and V is TRBV19, with a possible D match to TRBD1 (6 bases). The CDR3 consists of 13 residues. Germline CDR1 is LNHDA and CDR2 is SQIVND (reference sequence). Trimming left V 3 bases short and J 2 bases short, with 8 bases between.